Following are 8 T cell receptor beta chains from one sample sequenced in a study of neurological immune-mediated disorders. TCRdb re-analysed the 5' RACE reads in MiXCR, keeping a single row per CDR3 protein. The sample has approximately 87,000 distinct CDR3 sequences, roughly 15% seen once. The specimen was PBMCs. The receptors derive from a woman aged 45-60 years in good health.

This clonotype occurred many times. The rearrangement joins TRBV3-1 to TRBJ2-1; 14 nucleotides agree with TRBD2. This CDR3 is built from 17 residues. With V trimmed by 0 bases and J by 9 bases, 7 bases remained unmatched. The germline V gene has CDR1 LGHDT and CDR2 YNNKEL (reference sequence). CDR3 in DNA: TGTGCCAGCAGCCAAGAGCTGGGACTAGCGGGAGTAGGTGAGCAGTTCTTC. Its translation: CASSQELGLAGVGEQFF.

This clonotype was seen at least ten times. V usage is TRBV7-2 and J usage is TRBJ2-3; D remains ambiguous. V lost 2 bases, J lost 6 bases, and 9 bases lay in between. CDR3 length equals 13 residues. Germline V CDR1 and CDR2: SGHTA, FQGNSA. The CDR3: CASSLYWADTQYF. The CDR3 coding sequence is TGTGCCAGCAGCTTATACTGGGCGGATACGCAGTATTTT.

This clonotype has a count of ten or more. The chain combines TRBV11-2 with TRBJ2-3, with 10 bases matching TRBD2. With 4 bases clipped from V and 1 base from J, the junction kept 5 bases outside the gene matches. Looked up from germline, CDR1 is SGHAT and CDR2 is FQNNGV. The CDR3 spans 16 residues. In nucleotides, the CDR3 is TGTGCCAGCAGCTCCGCCGGGACTAGCGGCACAGATACGCAGTATTTT. It codes for CASSSAGTSGTDTQYF.

This clonotype was recorded at least ten times. This chain links TRBV12-3 or TRBV12-4 with TRBJ2-7; 7 nucleotides align to TRBD1. This CDR3 spans 15 amino acids. J lost 4 bases, V lost 0 bases, and 6 bases had no gene match. CDR3 sequence (DNA): TGTGCCAGCAGTTTAGCGGGCGACAGGGCATACGAGCAGTACTTC. Amino acids: CASSLAGDRAYEQYF.

This clonotype was seen repeatedly, ten times or more. This chain connects TRBV20-1 to TRBJ1-1; tentative D call: TRBD1 (6 bases). CDR3 length: 15 amino acids. Germline V gene lookup returns CDR1 DFQATT and CDR2 SNEGSKA (reference sequence). Trimming removed 0 bases at V and 4 bases at J, with 15 bases between. CDR3 bases: TGCAGTGCTAGAGATCTGGCAGGGGAGGGCACTGAAGCTTTCTTT. Encoded protein: CSARDLAGEGTEAFF.

Many counts were recorded for this clonotype. The chain joins TRBV15 to TRBJ2-7, with D unclear. The length of the CDR3 is 15 residues. V was trimmed by 0 bases and J by 3 bases, leaving 12 bases between them. Germline lookup yields CDR1 LNHNV and CDR2 YYDKDF (reference sequence). The DNA of the CDR3 is TGTGCCACCAGCAGAGATTCGGCTACCTTCTACGAGCAGTACTTC. Translated: CATSRDSATFYEQYF. Full variable domain (missing parts from reference TRBV15 and TRBJ2-7): DAMVIQNPRYQVTQFGKPVTLSCSQTLNHNVMYWYQQKSSQAPKLLFHYYDKDFNNEADTPDNFQSRRPNTSFCFLDIRSPGLGDTAMYLCATSRDSATFYEQYFGPGTRLTVT.

This clonotype was found a few times. This chain joins TRBV7-9 and TRBJ1-1; TRBD1 agrees at 7 bases. The CDR3 loop spans 15 amino acids. V shed 5 bases and J 4 bases; nucleotides not matched to a gene: 10. The germline gives CDR1 SEHNR, CDR2 FQNEAQ (reference sequence). Here the CDR3 DNA reads TGTGCCAGCAGCCCCCGGGGAGGGGGCGTCACTGAAGCTTTCTTT. Protein sequence: CASSPRGGGVTEAFF. Full variable domain (rest looked up from reference TRBV7-9 and TRBJ1-1): DTGVSQNPRHKITKRGQNVTFRCDPISEHNRLYWYRQTLGQGPEFLTYFQNEAQLEKSRLLSDRFSAERPKGSFSTLEIQRTEQGDSAMYLCASSPRGGGVTEAFFGQGTRLTVV.

This clonotype was detected ten times or more. The V and J genes are TRBV12-3 or TRBV12-4 and TRBJ1-5; D is undetermined. CDR3 size: 14 residues. Trimming shortened V by 8 bases and J by 0 bases, and 11 bases separated the two germline ends. The CDR3 sequence is CASQRTDSNQPQHF. The CDR3 DNA reads as TGTGCCAGCCAAAGGACGGATAGCAATCAGCCCCAGCATTTT.